The 8 T cell receptor beta chains presented below share a single source sample, sequenced in a study of blood T cell repertoires in COVID-19 (dated by TCRdb to about 2020). The library came from the immunoSEQ multiplex PCR assay. Sourced from immuneACCESS, this table was stored by TCRdb with only in-frame sequences that have V and J called. A share of the clones is absent; for the studies checked, an unresolved V gene accounts for under half, and the remainder has no known explanation. This sample is represented by about 360,000 clones; around 87% of them were singletons. In total, the top ten clones hold 3% of the sample. The sample taken for sequencing was peripheral blood. The source is a human donor in a cohort sampled during active COVID-19.

Only a few counts were recorded for this clone. The V and J genes are TRBV7-9 and TRBJ1-4, with no clear D. V lost 1 base and J 6 bases, leaving 9 bases between the germline ends. CDR3 size: 14 residues. Germline lookup yields CDR1 SEHNR and CDR2 FQNEAQ (reference sequence). The CDR3, as DNA: TGTGCCAGCAGCTTAGAACGAGTGTATGAAAAACTGTTTTTT. It specifies CASSLERVYEKLFF.

The chain carries TRBV19 and TRBJ2-5; 7 nucleotides line up with TRBD2. V was pared by 3 bases and J by 7 bases, with 11 bases of the junction left unmatched. Per the germline V gene, CDR1 is LNHDA and CDR2 is SQIVND (reference sequence). The CDR3 has 15 residues. The CDR3 DNA is TGTGCCAGTAGTATTGGGGGGGTGCGGAGAGCGACCCAGTACTTC. Translation: CASSIGGVRRATQYF. The variable domain in full, completed from reference TRBV19 and TRBJ2-5, reads DGGITQSPKYLFRKEGQNVTLSCEQNLNHDAMYWYRQDPGQGLRLIYYSQIVNDFQKGDIAEGYSVSREKKESFPLTVTSAQKNPTAFYLCASSIGGVRRATQYFGPGTRLLVL.

The chain is built from TRBV5-5 and TRBJ2-3; D possibly corresponds to TRBD2 (7 bases). Germline V CDR1 and CDR2: SGHKS, YYEKEE (reference sequence). This CDR3 is built from 15 residues. V was shortened by 4 bases and J by 4 bases, with 16 bases between the two germline ends. CDR3 in DNA: TGTGCCAGCAGCCTGGGAGGGGGATCGGCAGATACGCAGTATTTT. It codes for CASSLGGGSADTQYF.

This clone appeared once. The rearrangement joins TRBV30 to TRBJ2-2; no firm D call. V gave up 2 bases and J gave up 6 bases, with 16 bases separating them. The CDR3 has 15 amino acids. CDR1 and CDR2 (germline): GTSNPN, SVGIG (reference sequence). The chain's CDR3 is CAWSKRQRLAGELFF. In DNA form, the CDR3 reads TGTGCCTGGAGTAAAAGGCAGCGACTGGCCGGGGAGCTGTTTTTT.

The rearrangement links TRBV6-1 to TRBJ2-7; 9 bases are a match to TRBD2. The J segment lost 0 bases and the V segment lost 3 bases, leaving 6 bases of the junction unmatched. The germline gives CDR1 MNHNS, CDR2 SASEGT. This CDR3 has 16 residues. The CDR3 nucleotides read TGTGCCAGCAGTGACTTAGCGGGGGTTTCCTCCTACGAGCAGTACTTC. It is translated as CASSDLAGVSSYEQYF.

Written as DNA, the CDR3 is TGTGCCAGCAGCTCCGGGACAGGGTCCAATGAGCAGTTCTTC. It yields the protein CASSSGTGSNEQFF. This chain joins TRBV7-8 and TRBJ2-1, with 9 positions matching TRBD1. Germline assignment: CDR1 SGHVS and CDR2 FQNEAQ. The junction had 4 bases not matched to a gene; V was cut back by 4 bases and J by 6 bases. The CDR3 sequence is 14 residues long.

The chain employs TRBV30 and TRBJ2-7; 7 positions match TRBD1. Germline assignment: CDR1 GTSNPN and CDR2 SVGIG (reference sequence). The trim removed 4 bases at V and 3 bases at J, leaving 6 bases unmatched. The CDR3 loop spans 13 amino acids. The CDR3 loop reads CAWNQDRLYEQYF. Here the CDR3 DNA reads TGTGCCTGGAACCAGGACAGGCTCTACGAGCAGTACTTC.

The CDR3 sequence is CASRPRGTGQETQYF. The CDR3 nucleotides read TGTGCCAGTAGACCCCGAGGAACGGGGCAAGAGACCCAGTACTTC. This chain links TRBV19 with TRBJ2-5; tentative D call: TRBD2 (5 bases). V lost 6 bases to trimming and J lost 2 bases, with 16 bases between them. This CDR3 has 15 residues. Germline V gene lookup returns CDR1 LNHDA and CDR2 SQIVND (reference sequence).